This T cell receptor (beta chain) was recorded in a study of blood T cell repertoires in COVID-19. The wider study: COVID-19 samples from acute and convalescent phases originated in the United States, Italy and Spain.

The method was immunoSEQ multiplex PCR; TCRdb's version includes in-frame clones alone and lacks a portion of them. This sample yields just over 150,000 clones, of which roughly 80% are seen a single time; around 0.62% belongs to the top ten. This CDR3 region has 15 residues. After removal of 1 base from V and 3 bases from J, the junction contained 4 bases not matched to a gene. Germline V gene sequence: CDR1 SGHVS, CDR2 FNYEAQ. The source of this sequence is a man in his sixties with acute or convalescent COVID-19. The chain employs TRBV7-6 and TRBJ2-7; 9 bases agree with TRBD2. The material sequenced was peripheral blood. CDR3 sequence: CASSLESTSGYEQYF. The CDR3 nucleotides read TGTGCCAGCAGCTTAGAGTCGACTAGCGGCTACGAGCAGTACTTC.